This T cell receptor (beta chain) was sequenced for a study of blood T cell repertoires in COVID-19. About the study: What the recovered Cohort 3 donors had was two negative PCRs, clearance, or symptom resolution. T cells, B-cell-depleted T cells, or PBMCs supplied cDNA or gDNA.

This CDR3 is built from 14 residues. With V trimmed by 4 bases and J by 4 bases, 6 bases remained unmatched. Germline V gives CDR1 SGHAT, CDR2 FQNNGV. Sequencing used immunoSEQ multiplex PCR; TCRdb keeps in-frame clones, though not all of them. The table lists about 140,000 clones, over 75% of them singletons, with 3.5% to 5% in the top ten. The sequenced sample was PBMCs or T cells enriched from blood (not recorded which). This TCR derives from a man aged 45-60 years in a cohort exposed to, infected with or recovered from COVID-19 (not recorded which). The chain carries TRBV11-2 and TRBJ1-1; TRBD1 matches at 7 bases. CDR3 amino acids: CASSSQGRTTEAFF. Here the CDR3 DNA reads TGTGCCAGCAGCTCACAGGGGAGGACCACTGAAGCTTTCTTT.